The 21 T cell receptor beta chains below were found in one sample sequenced in a study of T cell responses to AZD1222 COVID-19 vaccine. Profiled with immunoSEQ multiplex PCR; TCRdb holds only in-frame clones, not every one. The data show under 200,000 clones, with roughly 89% seen just once and roughly 1.6% held by the top ten. The source material was peripheral blood, sampled on day 0 of AZD1222 vaccination. The source of these receptors is an adult in good health.

The chain employs TRBV7-2 and TRBJ1-4, with D maybe TRBD1 (6 bases). The CDR3 loop spans 14 amino acids. Germline V gene sequence: CDR1 SGHTA, CDR2 FQGNSA. Trimming shortened V by 2 bases and J by 7 bases, and 11 bases separated the two germline ends. The CDR3 loop is CASSLSQGSEKLFF. The CDR3 bases are TGTGCCAGCAGCTTAAGCCAGGGGAGTGAAAAACTGTTTTTT.

The chain employs TRBV19 and TRBJ2-6, with D unresolved. V was pared by 0 bases and J by 0 bases, with 9 bases between. The CDR3 covers 17 residues. Germline V lookup: CDR1 LNHDA, CDR2 SQIVND (reference sequence). This chain's CDR3 is CASSIDRTRSGANVLTF. For the CDR3, the DNA is TGTGCCAGTAGTATAGACAGGACCCGCTCTGGGGCCAACGTCCTGACTTTC.

This rearrangement joins TRBV18 to TRBJ2-7; 9 nucleotides align to TRBD2. V shed 2 bases, J shed 5 bases, and the junction held 7 bases outside the gene matches. This CDR3 comprises 15 residues. The germline V gene has CDR1 KGHSH and CDR2 LQKENI. CDR3: CASSPSVAGVNEQYF. CDR3 DNA sequence: TGTGCCAGCTCACCATCGGTAGCGGGAGTCAACGAGCAGTACTTC. Full variable domain (outside the CDR3, taken from reference TRBV18 and TRBJ2-7): NAGVMQNPRHLVRRRGQEARLRCSPMKGHSHVYWYRQLPEEGLKFMVYLQKENIIDESGMPKERFSAEFPKEGPSILRIQQVVRGDSAAYFCASSPSVAGVNEQYFGPGTRLTVT.

The chain carries TRBV4-3 and TRBJ1-2; 7 nucleotides line up with TRBD1. From germline, CDR1 is LGHNA and CDR2 YSLEER. Trimming cost V 0 bases and J 4 bases; bases outside gene matches: 5. This CDR3 contains 15 residues. Here the CDR3 reads CASSQEPGGGYGYTF. In DNA, the CDR3 is TGCGCCAGCAGCCAAGAGCCAGGGGGAGGCTATGGCTACACCTTC.

This clone was recorded only once. This sequence joins TRBV20-1 and TRBJ1-2; D call uncertain. In germline, CDR1 is DFQATT, CDR2 SNEGSKA (reference sequence). The CDR3 runs to 11 residues. V shed 6 bases and J shed 2 bases, with 7 bases lying between them. CDR3 sequence reads: CSARPNYGYTF. The CDR3 coding sequence is TGCAGTGCGAGGCCCAACTATGGCTACACCTTC.

The chain has TRBV12-2 and TRBJ1-1; whether TRBD1, the table's D call, matches the DNA was not checked. TRBV12-2 is annotated as a pseudogene. The CDR3 totals 16 residues. This CDR3 reads CASRLKTGPLWAEAFF. CDR3 in DNA: TGTGCAAGTCGCTTAAAGACAGGGCCCCTATGGGCTGAAGCTTTCTTT.

The sample holds one count of this clone. This rearrangement joins TRBV5-4 to TRBJ2-1; D might be TRBD1 (6 bases). The ends were cut back, 1 base at V and 6 bases at J, with 8 bases in the middle. The V gene's germline CDR1 is SGHNT and CDR2 YYREEE (reference sequence). This CDR3 spans 13 amino acids. The CDR3, as DNA: TGTGCCAGCAGCTTGCCCAGGGGCAATGAGCAGTTCTTC. Protein: CASSLPRGNEQFF.

This chain uses TRBV7-8 with TRBJ2-5; 11 bases are a match to TRBD2. CDR1 is SGHVS, CDR2 FQNEAQ, per germline. This CDR3 has 18 residues. Unmatched junction bases numbered 7, after V lost 0 bases and J lost 1 base. The CDR3 loop is CASSLAPTSGGPQETQYF. CDR3 DNA: TGTGCCAGCAGCTTAGCCCCTACTAGCGGGGGCCCCCAAGAGACCCAGTACTTC.

The CDR3 bases are TGCGCCAGCAGCTTATACAGGGGCACTGAAGCTTTCTTT. Translating gives CASSLYRGTEAFF. V and J are TRBV5-1 and TRBJ1-1; 7 bases are shared with TRBD1. In germline, CDR1 is SGHRS, CDR2 YFSETQ. J gave up 4 bases and V 2 bases, and 2 bases lay outside the gene matches. The CDR3 extends over 13 amino acids.

In its sample, this clone was seen once. The CDR3 sequence is CASSILDRDTGELFF. The CDR3 coding sequence is TGTGCCAGTAGTATTCTGGACAGGGACACCGGGGAGCTGTTTTTT. The V and J genes are TRBV19 and TRBJ2-2, with 8 nucleotides matching TRBD1. V dropped 3 bases and J dropped 3; count of bases not matched to a gene: 3. Looked up from germline, CDR1 is LNHDA and CDR2 is SQIVND (reference sequence). This CDR3 has 15 amino acids.

The chain links TRBV6-6 to TRBJ1-1, with a possible D match to TRBD1 (6 bases). V lost 0 bases and J lost 1, with 9 bases in between. The CDR3 is made up of 15 amino acids. Germline CDR1 MNHNY, CDR2 SVGAGI (reference sequence). CDR3 DNA: TGTGCCAGCAGTTACTCCGGACAGCCGAACACTGAAGCTTTCTTT. Its translation is CASSYSGQPNTEAFF.

The genes are TRBV12-3 or TRBV12-4 and TRBJ1-2; D is undetermined. V lost 3 bases, J lost 8 bases, and 10 bases lay in between. The CDR3 sequence is 12 residues long. Here the CDR3 reads CASSFRGQGYTF. The CDR3, as DNA: TGTGCCAGCAGTTTCAGAGGTCAGGGCTACACCTTC.

The chain is built from TRBV10-2 and TRBJ2-1, with a possible D match to TRBD1 (5 bases). The CDR3 consists of 15 residues. Between the trimmed V and J ends, which lost 6 bases and 3 bases, there was a span of 15 bases. Germline CDR1 WSHSY, CDR2 SAAADI. CDR3 sequence (DNA): TGCGCCAGCAGAACCAGGGAAGATAACTACAATGAGCAGTTCTTC. As protein: CASRTREDNYNEQFF.

The chain couples TRBV11-3 to TRBJ2-1; 8 bases match TRBD2. The germline V gene has CDR1 SGHNT and CDR2 YENEEA. The V and J ends lost 2 bases and 0 bases, in that order; junction bases with no gene match: 0. The CDR3 runs 15 residues. The CDR3 spells CASSLSGSSYNEQFF. The CDR3 DNA is TGTGCCAGCAGCTTAAGCGGGAGCTCCTACAATGAGCAGTTCTTC. Using reference TRBV11-3 and TRBJ2-1 for the parts outside the CDR3, the full variable domain is EAGVVQSPRYKIIEKKQPVAFWCNPISGHNTLYWYLQNLGQGPELLIRYENEEAVDDSQLPKDRFSAERLKGVDSTLKIQPAELGDSAVYLCASSLSGSSYNEQFFGPGTRLTVL.

Only one count was recorded for this clone. This sequence joins TRBV12-5 and TRBJ1-1, with a weak D call TRBD1 (6 bases). The V gene's germline CDR1 is LGHNT and CDR2 FRNRAP. CDR3 length equals 14 residues. Trimming took 3 bases from V and 5 from J, leaving 13 bases between them. CDR3 protein: CASGFSQGRTEAFF. The CDR3 nucleotides are TGTGCTAGTGGTTTCTCACAGGGAAGGACTGAAGCTTTCTTT.

J is TRBJ2-7 and V is TRBV5-1, with D hard to call. The V gene lost 4 bases and the J gene lost 3 bases, with 17 bases spanning the gap. Per the germline V gene, CDR1 is SGHRS and CDR2 is YFSETQ. CDR3 length equals 15 residues. The DNA of the CDR3 is TGCGCCAGCAGCCGTGGCGGCAACGACAACTACGAGCAGTACTTC. Protein: CASSRGGNDNYEQYF. The variable domain in full, completed from reference TRBV5-1 and TRBJ2-7, reads KAGVTQTPRYLIKTRGQQVTLSCSPISGHRSVSWYQQTPGQGLQFLFEYFSETQRNKGNFPGRFSGRQFSNSRSEMNVSTLELGDSALYLCASSRGGNDNYEQYFGPGTRLTVT.

The genes are TRBV2 and TRBJ2-7; TRBD1 matches 10 bases. V shed 6 bases and J 3 bases; nucleotides not matched to a gene: 2. Germline CDR1 SNHLY, CDR2 FYNNEI. The CDR3 loop spans 13 amino acids. CDR3 loop: CASRDRGYYEQYF. CDR3 bases: TGTGCCAGCAGGGACAGGGGGTACTACGAGCAGTACTTC.

The chain is built from TRBV7-8 and TRBJ2-1, with 11 bases that match TRBD2. Germline values: CDR1 SGHVS, CDR2 FQNEAQ. J gave up 7 bases and V 5 bases, and 10 bases lay outside the gene matches. This CDR3 has 16 amino acids. CDR3 protein: CASSPMTSGTLNEQFF. CDR3 coding DNA: TGTGCCAGCAGCCCTATGACTAGCGGGACTCTAAATGAGCAGTTCTTC. Full variable domain (rest looked up from reference TRBV7-8 and TRBJ2-1): GAGVSQSPRYKVAKRGQDVALRCDPISGHVSLFWYQQALGQGPEFLTYFQNEAQLDKSGLPSDRFFAERPEGSVSTLKIQRTQQEDSAVYLCASSPMTSGTLNEQFFGPGTRLTVL.

The V and J genes are TRBV6-4 and TRBJ2-1; D is undetermined. Germline CDR1 reads MRHNA; CDR2 reads SNTAGT. The CDR3 consists of 16 residues. V lost 2 bases and J 0 bases, leaving 11 bases between the germline ends. The CDR3 DNA is TGTGCCAGCAGTGACACGGACGAAAGCTCCTACAATGAGCAGTTCTTC. Translating it yields CASSDTDESSYNEQFF.

The chain is built from TRBV7-9 and TRBJ2-5; TRBD2 is a possible D gene (7 bases). Per the germline V gene, CDR1 is SEHNR and CDR2 is FQNEAQ (reference sequence). The CDR3 sequence is 17 residues long. V lost 1 base and J lost 2, with 17 bases in between. Here the CDR3 DNA reads TGTGCCAGCAGCTTAGGGGGTAGGACAGCGGGGCAAGAGACCCAGTACTTC. Its protein product is CASSLGGRTAGQETQYF. Filled out from reference TRBV7-9 and TRBJ2-5, the complete variable domain reads DTGVSQNPRHKITKRGQNVTFRCDPISEHNRLYWYRQTLGQGPEFLTYFQNEAQLEKSRLLSDRFSAERPKGSFSTLEIQRTEQGDSAMYLCASSLGGRTAGQETQYFGPGTRLLVL.

This rearrangement joins TRBV5-6 to TRBJ1-5; the match to TRBD1 covers 7 bases. The CDR3 is made up of 14 amino acids. Germline-derived CDR1 and CDR2 are SGHDT and YYEEEE. V dropped 2 bases and J dropped 7; count of bases not matched to a gene: 6. The CDR3 DNA is TGTGCCAGCAGCTTCGCCTCGGGACAGCAGCCCCAGCATTTT. This codes for CASSFASGQQPQHF.